The 21 T cell receptor beta chains presented below share a single source sample, sequenced in a study of cytomegalovirus exposure and HLA in healthy donors. Vbeta (60) and Jbeta (13) primers were used in the PCR. TCRdb's table, derived via immunoSEQ multiplex PCR, lists solely in-frame clones and lacks some. The sample shows approximately 210,000 clones, 70% to 80% of them seen only once. The specimen was PBMCs. The receptors stem from a woman aged 50 to 60 in good health and CMV-seronegative.

The V and J genes are TRBV30 and TRBJ2-1, with D tentatively TRBD1 (5 bases). Germline CDR1 is GTSNPN and CDR2 is SVGIG (reference sequence). The CDR3 has 14 amino acids. Trimming left V 1 base short and J 2 bases short, with 9 bases between. For the CDR3, the DNA is TGTGCCTGGAGTGGGGTAGGGGCCTACAATGAGCAGTTCTTC. Protein product: CAWSGVGAYNEQFF.

This clone has only one observation. This chain connects TRBV5-1 to TRBJ2-7; D perhaps matches TRBD1 (5 bases). The V end was cut by 0 bases, the J end by 4 bases, with 11 bases between. The germline CDR1 and CDR2 sequences are SGHRS and YFSETQ. This CDR3 has 14 residues. The CDR3 sequence: CASSLVGVTYEQYF. CDR3 DNA sequence: TGCGCCAGCAGCTTGGTAGGGGTAACTTACGAGCAGTACTTC.

This rearrangement joins TRBV7-2 to TRBJ2-3; D might be TRBD1 (5 bases). CDR1 is SGHTA, CDR2 FQGNSA, per germline. The V end was cut by 11 bases, the J end by 7 bases, with 19 bases between. The CDR3 consists of 13 residues. CDR3 loop: CACSDSVVHTQYF. DNA for the CDR3: TGTGCCTGCTCCGACAGCGTAGTTCATACGCAGTATTTT.

This chain joins TRBV5-4 and TRBJ1-3; 7 bases align to TRBD1. The length of the CDR3 is 16 residues. Germline loops: CDR1 SGHNT, CDR2 YYREEE (reference sequence). V was pared by 3 bases and J by 4 bases, with 10 bases of the junction left unmatched. CDR3 region: CASSSRTGTAGNTIYF. The CDR3 nucleotides are TGTGCCAGCAGCTCGCGCACCGGGACAGCAGGAAACACCATATATTTT.

The V and J genes are TRBV5-4 and TRBJ2-5; maybe TRBD1 (5 bases). This CDR3 is built from 14 residues. CDR1 SGHNT and CDR2 YYREEE come from the germline V gene (reference sequence). V lost 6 bases, J lost 2 bases, and 14 bases lay in between. For the CDR3, the DNA is TGTGCCAGCACCACGCGACAGTTACAAGAGACCCAGTACTTC. Its protein is CASTTRQLQETQYF.

This sequence joins TRBV7-8 and TRBJ2-3; 12 bases are shared with TRBD2. Trimming cost V 5 bases and J 3 bases; bases outside gene matches: 6. CDR3 size: 16 residues. The germline gives CDR1 SGHVS, CDR2 FQNEAQ. CDR3: CASSTRGTSGTDTQYF. The DNA of the CDR3 is TGTGCCAGCAGCACGAGGGGGACTAGCGGGACAGATACGCAGTATTTT.

V gene TRBV7-8 combines with J gene TRBJ2-1; 10 bases align to TRBD2. Germline CDR1 SGHVS, CDR2 FQNEAQ. V shed 5 bases and J 9 bases; nucleotides not matched to a gene: 4. The CDR3 spans 13 residues. This chain's CDR3 is CASSARTSGEQFF. In nucleotides, the CDR3 is TGTGCCAGCAGCGCGCGGACTAGCGGTGAGCAGTTCTTC. Combining the CDR3 with reference TRBV7-8 and TRBJ2-1 gives the whole variable domain GAGVSQSPRYKVAKRGQDVALRCDPISGHVSLFWYQQALGQGPEFLTYFQNEAQLDKSGLPSDRFFAERPEGSVSTLKIQRTQQEDSAVYLCASSARTSGEQFFGPGTRLTVL.

A single count supports this clone. This sequence joins TRBV2 and TRBJ2-7, with D perhaps TRBD2 (5 bases). Deletions cut 4 bases from V and 5 bases from J, with 15 bases between. This CDR3 comprises 14 residues. Germline V lookup: CDR1 SNHLY, CDR2 FYNNEI. CDR3 sequence: CASSGLRAMDEQYF. As DNA, the CDR3 is TGTGCCAGCAGTGGCCTGCGGGCTATGGACGAGCAGTACTTC.

The gene calls are TRBV28 and TRBJ2-7; TRBD2 matches 8 bases. V lost 5 bases and J lost 4; bases outside the gene matches: 10. CDR1 and CDR2 (germline): MDHEN, SYDVKM. The CDR3 loop spans 15 amino acids. CDR3 sequence (DNA): TGTGCCAGCAGTCGCCCGGGGGGGGCCTCGTACGAGCAGTACTTC. Translation gives CASSRPGGASYEQYF.

The V call is TRBV11-3, the J call TRBJ2-1, with 7 bases aligning to TRBD1. CDR1 SGHNT and CDR2 YENEEA come from the germline V gene. The CDR3 contains 13 residues. Trimming at V came to 5 bases and at J to 6 bases, leaving 4 bases not matched to a gene. The CDR3 bases are TGTGCCAGCAGCCTCGAGGGGGCCAATGAGCAGTTCTTC. Protein sequence: CASSLEGANEQFF. Complete variable domain (other parts from reference TRBV11-3 and TRBJ2-1): EAGVVQSPRYKIIEKKQPVAFWCNPISGHNTLYWYLQNLGQGPELLIRYENEEAVDDSQLPKDRFSAERLKGVDSTLKIQPAELGDSAVYLCASSLEGANEQFFGPGTRLTVL.

This chain joins TRBV9 and TRBJ1-1; 7 bases agree with TRBD1. The CDR3 extends over 15 amino acids. J gave up 7 bases and V 0 bases, and 9 bases lay outside the gene matches. Germline assignment: CDR1 SGDLS and CDR2 YYNGEE. The CDR3 sequence: CASSVAAGGRGEAFF. The CDR3 region has the DNA TGTGCCAGCAGCGTAGCGGCAGGGGGAAGAGGTGAAGCTTTCTTT.

The V gene is TRBV25-1, the J gene TRBJ2-5; D possibly corresponds to TRBD2 (6 bases). Gene TRBJ2-7 matches the end of the DNA better, so the J call may be wrong. Germline assignment: CDR1 MGHDK and CDR2 SYGVNS. This CDR3 is built from 17 residues. CDR3 amino acids: CASSANRGTSPSYEQYF. CDR3 DNA sequence: TGTGCCAGCAGTGCTAACCGGGGGACGAGCCCTTCGTACGAGCAGTACTTC.

The count of this clone is one. The rearrangement joins TRBV27 to TRBJ1-6, with 7 bases that match TRBD1. Per the germline V gene, CDR1 is MNHEY and CDR2 is SMNVEV (reference sequence). V lost 2 bases, J lost 10 bases, and 2 bases stayed unmatched. This CDR3 spans 13 amino acids. Here the CDR3 reads CASSLTGESPLHF. The CDR3 nucleotides read TGTGCCAGCAGTTTAACAGGGGAATCACCCCTCCACTTT.

The rearrangement joins TRBV27 to TRBJ2-1, with 13 nucleotides matching TRBD2. This CDR3 is built from 16 residues. V lost 5 bases, J lost 4 bases, and 5 bases stayed unmatched. The germline V gene has CDR1 MNHEY and CDR2 SMNVEV (reference sequence). CDR3 in amino acids: CASSPPGLAGYNEQFF. CDR3 DNA: TGTGCCAGCAGTCCTCCGGGACTAGCGGGGTACAATGAGCAGTTCTTC.

This rearrangement joins TRBV11-2 to TRBJ2-7; TRBD2 matches 11 bases. The CDR3 has 17 amino acids. V lost 4 bases and J lost 0; bases outside the gene matches: 8. CDR1 and CDR2 from the germline V gene are SGHAT and FQNNGV. CDR3 bases: TGTGCCAGCAGCTCCCGTGGGACTAGCGGCAGCTCCTACGAGCAGTACTTC. This sequence encodes CASSSRGTSGSSYEQYF.

The V and J genes are TRBV27 and TRBJ2-1; 9 bases line up with TRBD2. The V gene's germline CDR1 is MNHEY and CDR2 SMNVEV (reference sequence). J lost 3 bases, V lost 0 bases, and 3 bases had no gene match. The CDR3 consists of 16 residues. The CDR3 DNA sequence: TGTGCCAGCAGTTTATCGGTAGCGGGAGTCTACAATGAGCAGTTCTTC. This codes for CASSLSVAGVYNEQFF.

This chain joins TRBV27 and TRBJ2-7; TRBD1 matches 9 bases. Germline CDR1 reads MNHEY; CDR2 reads SMNVEV (reference sequence). The CDR3 has 15 residues. The V gene end was trimmed by 4 bases and the J gene end by 0 bases; junction bases not matched to a gene: 4. The CDR3 region has the DNA TGTGCCAGCAGTTGGGAGACAGGGGGCTCCTACGAGCAGTACTTC. This sequence encodes CASSWETGGSYEQYF.

The rearrangement joins TRBV5-6 to TRBJ1-5, with D maybe TRBD1 (5 bases). V lost 0 bases, J lost 0 bases, and 10 bases lay in between. The CDR3 has 16 amino acids. The germline CDR1 and CDR2 sequences are SGHDT and YYEEEE. The CDR3 loop reads CASSLAGGNSNQPQHF. CDR3 nucleotide sequence: TGTGCCAGCAGCTTGGCCGGGGGGAATAGCAATCAGCCCCAGCATTTT.

The chain combines TRBV2 with TRBJ2-5; TRBD2 is a possible D gene (6 bases). The CDR3 has 13 residues. Between the trimmed V and J ends, which lost 8 bases and 2 bases, there was a span of 12 bases. Germline V gene sequence: CDR1 SNHLY, CDR2 FYNNEI. CDR3 residues: CASGGDGQETQYF. Written as DNA, the CDR3 is TGTGCCAGCGGAGGGGACGGACAAGAGACCCAGTACTTC.

This clone was observed once. This chain connects TRBV2 to TRBJ2-6; D call uncertain. Germline V gives CDR1 SNHLY, CDR2 FYNNEI. The CDR3 is made up of 19 amino acids. Deletions cut 2 bases from V and 0 bases from J, with 17 bases between. The CDR3 sequence is CASSEMSSLRYSGANVLTF. CDR3 bases: TGTGCCAGCAGTGAAATGTCCTCCCTTAGATACTCTGGGGCCAACGTCCTGACTTTC.

The rearrangement links TRBV6-5 to TRBJ2-7, with 9 bases fitting TRBD2. Losses at the gene ends were 2 bases for V and 3 bases for J; bases not matched to a gene: 2. The CDR3 covers 14 residues. The V gene's germline CDR1 is MNHEY and CDR2 SVGAGI. CDR3 coding DNA: TGTGCCAGCAGTTACGCGGGGGGGCTCTACGAGCAGTACTTC. This codes for CASSYAGGLYEQYF.